This record looks at one TCR beta chain sequence and its context. The assay was immunoSEQ multiplex PCR, and TCRdb's table has in-frame clones only and misses some. This repertoire shows 150,000 to 200,000 clones, roughly 90% found once; its top ten account for over 9.5%. The data originate from a study of blood T cell repertoires in COVID-19. Study-wide context: Sources were T cells, B-cell-depleted T cells, or PBMCs; the material itself was cDNA or gDNA.

The CDR3 has 13 amino acids. Trimming cost V 6 bases and J 9 bases; bases outside gene matches: 5. The sequenced material came from peripheral blood. This sequence originates from a woman aged 60 to 75 with COVID-19, enrolled during active disease. The rearrangement links TRBV12-3 or TRBV12-4 to TRBJ2-7; TRBD2 matches at 13 bases. The CDR3 DNA is TGTGCCAGCAGCAAGACTAGCGGGAGGTCGCAGTACTTC. This gives the protein CASSKTSGRSQYF.